This TCR beta chain was captured by sequencing in a study of T-cell memory formation after mild COVID-19. Study-level points and caveats: Clones shrinking between day 15 and 85 showed a balanced CD4/CD8 split, and those that grew later tilted toward CD4+. Clonal second-wave expansions that peaked on day 37 had unconfirmed SARS-CoV-2 specificity.

This CDR3 region has 15 residues. The trim removed 7 bases at V and 5 bases at J, leaving 14 bases unmatched. Germline V gene data show CDR1 as DFQATT and CDR2 as SNEGSKA (reference sequence). Constant-segment primers were used for 5'RACE, and the resulting TCR alpha and TCR beta cDNA libraries carried sample barcodes and UMIs. TCRdb re-derived calls from the 5' RACE reads in MiXCR, one entry per CDR3 protein. This sample carries roughly 250,000 distinct CDR3 sequences, 16% of them seen once, and the ten largest clones take 20% to 25%. About this clonotype itself: Its antigen remains unidentified.

This chain links TRBV20-1 with TRBJ2-3, with TRBD2 matching over 8 bases. The receptor was derived from a man younger than 30 who had mild COVID-19 (a few samples of this study predate the infection). Cell type and time point are not known. The specimen was PBMCs or a T cell subset sorted from them (not recorded which). CDR3 DNA: TGCAGTGTCCCCTCGCCAGCGGGGGCAATAGATACGCAGTATTTT. It encodes CSVPSPAGAIDTQYF.